Each of the 24 T cell receptor beta chains below was sequenced from the same sample in a study of read filtering for tumor transcriptome and immune sequencing. From 300 to 400 ng of RNA, a library with molecular barcoded alpha/delta and beta/gamma adaptors was made. Via MiXCR, TCRdb re-called the reads, giving one row per CDR3 protein. The data contain over 40,000 distinct CDR3 sequences, around 12% of them singletons. Sequencing used a population of CD138-negative cells sorted from bone marrow. Receptors originate from a donor at least 40 years old with multiple myeloma.

Points on this clonotype: The junction and the germline gene differ at one end; a read error may be behind it. The V call is TRBV25-1, the J call TRBJ2-1; 7 bases line up with TRBD1. CDR1 is MGHDK, CDR2 SYGVNS, per germline. CDR3 length: 17 residues. The CDR3 nucleotides are TGTGCCAGCAGTGTTAGGGGGCCCAACCACTCCTCCAATGAGCAGTTCTTC. This codes for CASSVRGPNHSSNEQFF. Complete variable domain (other parts from reference TRBV25-1 and TRBJ2-1): EADIYQTPRYLVIGTGKKITLECSQTMGHDKMYWYQQDPGMELHLIHYSYGVNSTEKGDLSSESTVSRIRTEHFPLTLESARPSHTSQYLCASSVRGPNHSSNEQFFGPGTRLTVL.

Notes on this clonotype: One end of the junction is discordant with germline, which a read error may explain. The chain recombines TRBV28 with TRBJ2-7; either TRBD1 or TRBD2 may fit D (5 bases each). This CDR3 region has 14 residues. Per germline, CDR1 MDHEN and CDR2 SYDVKM. Here the CDR3 reads CASKTAGSSYKQHF. DNA for the CDR3: TGTGCCAGCAAAACGGCAGGGAGCTCCTACAAGCAGCACTTC.

This clonotype was detected many times. The chain is built from TRBV20-1 and TRBJ1-3; D is unclear. Looked up from germline, CDR1 is DFQATT and CDR2 is SNEGSKA (reference sequence). The CDR3 has 14 amino acids. The V and J ends lost 4 bases and 4 bases respectively, with 14 bases between them. This CDR3 is CSAKGTTRGNTIYF. The CDR3 DNA reads as TGCAGTGCTAAGGGCACTACCAGAGGAAACACCATATATTTT.

This clonotype has ten or more counts. The chain uses TRBV20-1 and TRBJ1-1; D gene ambiguous. The CDR3 has 13 residues. V lost 5 bases, J lost 1 base, and 11 bases lay in between. Germline CDR1 and CDR2: DFQATT and SNEGSKA (reference sequence). CDR3 amino acids: CSADLTGNTEAFF. CDR3 nucleotide sequence: TGCAGTGCTGATTTAACGGGGAACACTGAAGCTTTCTTT.

The V and J genes are TRBV7-9 and TRBJ2-1, with 7 positions matching TRBD2. CDR1 and CDR2 (germline): SEHNR, FQNEAQ (reference sequence). The CDR3 consists of 14 residues. Trimming cost V 0 bases and J 13 bases; bases outside gene matches: 9. The CDR3 is CASSLAGGQSRQFF. In DNA form, the CDR3 reads TGTGCCAGCAGCTTAGCGGGAGGGCAAAGTCGTCAGTTCTTC.

This clonotype was seen at least ten times. The chain links TRBV20-1 to TRBJ1-1, with D unclear. In germline, CDR1 is DFQATT, CDR2 SNEGSKA (reference sequence). This CDR3 has 15 amino acids. V lost 2 bases and J lost 1, with 14 bases in between. The chain's CDR3 is CSARFGSGRNTEAFF. CDR3 nucleotides: TGCAGTGCTAGATTTGGCAGTGGGAGGAACACTGAAGCTTTCTTT.

This clonotype has at least ten counts. The chain couples TRBV5-1 to TRBJ1-1; D possibly corresponds to TRBD1 (5 bases). The CDR3 loop spans 15 amino acids. The germline gives CDR1 SGHRS, CDR2 YFSETQ. With 0 bases removed from V and 5 bases from J, the gap between germline ends came to 14 bases. Here the CDR3 DNA reads TGCGCCAGCAGCTTGGGGCCGAGGGGAGGAACTGAAGCTTTCTTT. Its protein is CASSLGPRGGTEAFF.

At least ten counts were recorded for this clonotype. The V and J genes are TRBV6-5 and TRBJ2-7; tentatively, D is TRBD1 (6 bases). The germline V and J ends were trimmed by 6 bases and 4 bases, with 16 bases remaining between them. This CDR3 comprises 14 residues. Germline V gene lookup returns CDR1 MNHEY and CDR2 SVGAGI. The CDR3 nucleotides read TGTGCCAGCAGGAGGGGGAAAGGGGGTTACGAGCAGTACTTC. Its translation: CASRRGKGGYEQYF.

The chain couples TRBV3-1 to TRBJ2-3, with D tentatively TRBD1 or TRBD2 (5 bases each). There are 16 residues in the CDR3. CDR1 is LGHDT and CDR2 is YNNKEL in the germline V gene (reference sequence). With 4 bases removed from V and 0 bases from J, the gap between germline ends came to 14 bases. The CDR3 sequence: CASSPCRDGSTDTQYF. Here the CDR3 DNA reads TGTGCCAGCAGCCCCTGCCGGGACGGAAGCACAGATACGCAGTATTTT.

This clonotype was observed many times. This sequence joins TRBV29-1 and TRBJ1-1; TRBD1 matches at 8 bases. The CDR3 spans 11 residues. Germline lookup yields CDR1 SQVTM and CDR2 ANQGSEA. V lost 7 bases and J lost 7; bases outside the gene matches: 5. CDR3 loop: CSGGDRGEAFF. The CDR3 DNA follows: TGCAGCGGCGGAGACAGGGGTGAAGCTTTCTTT.

This clonotype was recorded many times. J is TRBJ1-1 and V is TRBV20-1; maybe TRBD1 (5 bases). With 6 bases removed from V and 6 bases from J, the gap between germline ends came to 17 bases. Per germline, CDR1 DFQATT and CDR2 SNEGSKA (reference sequence). CDR3 length equals 13 residues. The CDR3 nucleotides read TGCAGTGCCTGGGACCCTGGGGCGGCTGAAGCTTTCTTT. It specifies CSAWDPGAAEAFF.

A word on this clonotype: Germline and junction disagree at one end, which may indicate a read error. The gene calls are TRBV7-3 and TRBJ2-1; D gene unclear. The CDR3 runs to 13 residues. Germline V gene data show CDR1 as SGHTA and CDR2 as FQGTGA. The CDR3 region is CASSYSRNNGQFF. CDR3 sequence (DNA): TGTGCCAGCAGCTACTCCAGGAACAATGGGCAGTTCTTC.

At least ten counts were recorded for this clonotype. The chain links TRBV6-5 to TRBJ2-7; weak D call: TRBD2 (6 bases). There are 14 residues in the CDR3. Germline values: CDR1 MNHEY, CDR2 SVGAGI. Trimming cost V 2 bases and J 0 bases, with 8 bases left between them. The CDR3 nucleotides read TGTGCCAGCAGTTACCGGGAGTTCTCCTACGAGCAGTACTTC. Protein product: CASSYREFSYEQYF.

This clonotype showed up many times. The gene calls are TRBV2 and TRBJ1-4; no firm D call. The CDR3 consists of 13 residues. Germline V lookup: CDR1 SNHLY, CDR2 FYNNEI. V was clipped by 7 bases and J by 5 bases, with 11 bases between them. The CDR3 loop reads CASKKGSNEKLFF. The CDR3 DNA reads as TGTGCCAGCAAGAAGGGCAGCAATGAAAAACTGTTTTTT.

This clonotype has only a few counts. A much larger clone sits a single nucleotide away, making a read error possible. The chain couples TRBV11-2 to TRBJ1-1, with D possibly being TRBD1 (5 bases). The CDR3 has 14 amino acids. The germline gives CDR1 SGHAT, CDR2 FQNNGV. CDR3 nucleotide sequence: TGTGCCAGCAGCCCATCGGGGACGAACACTGACGCTTTCTTT. Translating gives CASSPSGTNTDAFF.

The table lists this clonotype with many counts. This sequence joins TRBV25-1 and TRBJ2-3; D perhaps matches TRBD2 (5 bases). CDR1 and CDR2 (germline): MGHDK, SYGVNS. Trimming removed 4 bases at V and 0 bases at J, with 14 bases between. The CDR3 loop spans 16 amino acids. The CDR3 region is CASSASKRSSTDTQYF. CDR3 nucleotides: TGTGCCAGCAGTGCCTCAAAGCGGAGTAGCACAGATACGCAGTATTTT. The entire variable domain, with the rest obtained from reference TRBV25-1 and TRBJ2-3, is as follows: EADIYQTPRYLVIGTGKKITLECSQTMGHDKMYWYQQDPGMELHLIHYSYGVNSTEKGDLSSESTVSRIRTEHFPLTLESARPSHTSQYLCASSASKRSSTDTQYFGPGTRLTVL.

A note on this clonotype: A read error is possible here, since a much larger clone lies one base away. This chain joins TRBV4-1 and TRBJ2-3; 9 bases line up with TRBD2. Germline V gene data show CDR1 as MGHRA and CDR2 as YSYEKL. The CDR3 runs 15 residues. CDR3 DNA sequence: TGCGCCAGCAGCCTTAGCGGGAGAGGGGCAGATGCGCAGTATTTT. This translates into CASSLSGRGADAQYF.

This clonotype was detected ten times or more. The chain is built from TRBV19 and TRBJ1-5; no clear D. Germline loops: CDR1 LNHDA, CDR2 SQIVND (reference sequence). V shed 7 bases and J shed 0 bases, with 7 bases lying between them. CDR3 length equals 13 residues. CDR3 in DNA: TGTGCCAGTATCGGAGATAGCAATCAGCCCCAGCATTTT. Translation: CASIGDSNQPQHF.

There are many counts of this clonotype. The chain is built from TRBV5-1 and TRBJ2-1, with unresolved D. Germline CDR1 reads SGHRS; CDR2 reads YFSETQ. The length of the CDR3 is 14 residues. Trimming shortened V by 6 bases and J by 5 bases, and 15 bases separated the two germline ends. The CDR3 protein is CASNAPDLDNEQFF. CDR3 nucleotides: TGCGCCAGCAATGCGCCAGACCTTGACAATGAGCAGTTCTTC.

This clonotype was observed a few times. This clone may be a read error of a much larger clone one base away. The V call is TRBV29-1, the J call TRBJ2-3, with D possibly TRBD2 on 5 matching bases. This CDR3 region has 15 residues. The V gene's germline CDR1 is SQVTM and CDR2 ANQGSEA. The CDR3 nucleotides are TGCAGCGCCCTAGGCAGCGGCCGCGGTGTAGATACGCGGTATTTT. The encoded protein is CSALGSGRGVDTRYF.

This clonotype came up many times. The V call is TRBV27, the J call TRBJ2-2; 7 nucleotides agree with TRBD1. The CDR3 sequence is 14 residues long. CDR1 is MNHEY, CDR2 SMNVEV, per germline (reference sequence). With V trimmed by 5 bases and J by 4 bases, 4 bases remained unmatched. CDR3 bases: TGTGCCAGCAGTCAAAGGGGGCCCACCGGGGAGCTGTTTTTT. This encodes CASSQRGPTGELFF.

This clonotype was seen many times. The V and J genes are TRBV7-9 and TRBJ1-1, with D unclear. Germline assignment: CDR1 SEHNR and CDR2 FQNEAQ (reference sequence). The length of the CDR3 is 15 residues. V lost 0 bases and J 6 bases, leaving 14 bases between the germline ends. The CDR3 is CASSLANAPGAEAFF. CDR3 in DNA: TGTGCCAGCAGCTTAGCGAACGCTCCCGGGGCTGAAGCTTTCTTT.

Ten or more counts support this clonotype. The chain uses TRBV5-1 and TRBJ2-1; 9 nucleotides agree with TRBD1. Germline-derived CDR1 and CDR2 are SGHRS and YFSETQ. The CDR3 totals 17 residues. V lost 6 bases to trimming and J lost 5 bases; unmatched junction nucleotides: 15. The chain's CDR3 is CASNPNPGTGKHNEQFF. CDR3 nucleotides: TGCGCCAGCAACCCTAACCCCGGGACAGGGAAACACAATGAGCAGTTCTTC.

This clonotype came up many times. The J gene is TRBJ1-1, the V gene TRBV7-2; 8 bases align to TRBD1. V trimming: 4 bases; J trimming: 4 bases; junction bases outside the gene matches: 11. In germline, CDR1 is SGHTA, CDR2 FQGNSA. The CDR3 loop spans 16 amino acids. CDR3 region: CASSSGRQTGVTEAFF. In DNA form, the CDR3 reads TGTGCCAGCAGCTCCGGAAGACAGACAGGGGTCACTGAAGCTTTCTTT.